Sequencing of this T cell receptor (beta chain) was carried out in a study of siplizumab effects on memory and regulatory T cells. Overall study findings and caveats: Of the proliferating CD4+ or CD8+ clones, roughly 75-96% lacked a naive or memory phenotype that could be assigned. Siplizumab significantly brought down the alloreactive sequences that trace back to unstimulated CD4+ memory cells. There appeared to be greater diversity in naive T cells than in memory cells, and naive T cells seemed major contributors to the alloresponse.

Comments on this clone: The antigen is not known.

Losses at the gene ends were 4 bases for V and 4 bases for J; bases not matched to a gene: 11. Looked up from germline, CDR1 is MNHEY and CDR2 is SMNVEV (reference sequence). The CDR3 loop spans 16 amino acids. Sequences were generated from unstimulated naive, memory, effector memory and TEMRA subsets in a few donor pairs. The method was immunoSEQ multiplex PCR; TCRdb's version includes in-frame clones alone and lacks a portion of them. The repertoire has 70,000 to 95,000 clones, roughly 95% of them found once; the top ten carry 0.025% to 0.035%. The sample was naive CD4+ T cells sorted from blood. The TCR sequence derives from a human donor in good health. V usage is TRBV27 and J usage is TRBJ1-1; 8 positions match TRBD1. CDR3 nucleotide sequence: TGTGCCAGCAGTTACTTCCTGACAGGGGTGGGCACTGAAGCTTTCTTT. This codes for CASSYFLTGVGTEAFF.